What follows are 15 T cell receptor beta chains derived from one specimen sequenced in a study of blood T cell repertoires in COVID-19. TCRdb keeps only in-frame clones here, not all; method: immunoSEQ multiplex PCR. This table has about 19,000 clones, roughly 90% appearing once. The sequenced sample consisted of peripheral blood. The source of these receptors is a human donor in a cohort sampled during active COVID-19.

The chain is built from TRBV6-2 or TRBV6-3 and TRBJ1-1, with 7 nucleotides matching TRBD1. Germline assignment: CDR1 MNHEY and CDR2 SVGEGT. The J segment lost 1 base and the V segment lost 2 bases, leaving 7 bases of the junction unmatched. The CDR3 extends over 16 amino acids. This chain's CDR3 is CASSYRRDSGNTEAFF. As DNA, the CDR3 is TGTGCCAGCAGTTACAGGCGGGACAGCGGGAACACTGAAGCTTTCTTT.

The gene calls are TRBV21-1 and TRBJ2-3; the D segment call TRBD2 is taken from the table without a DNA check. TRBV21-1 is shown as a pseudogene. CDR3 size: 16 residues. Written as DNA, the CDR3 is TGTGCCAGCAGCAAAGCTCGAGCGGGGGGCACAGATACGCAGTATTTT. Amino acids: CASSKARAGGTDTQYF.

The chain employs TRBV28 and TRBJ2-7, with TRBD1 matching over 9 bases. The CDR3 totals 16 residues. Germline assignment: CDR1 MDHEN and CDR2 SYDVKM. The junction had 10 bases not matched to a gene; V was cut back by 7 bases and J by 0 bases. CDR3 bases: TGTGCCAGCATTGACCCCGGGACAGGGAGCTCCTACGAGCAGTACTTC. Its translation is CASIDPGTGSSYEQYF.

The chain combines TRBV6-5 with TRBJ2-7, with D tentatively TRBD2 (6 bases). The CDR3 is 14 residues long. CDR1 MNHEY and CDR2 SVGAGI come from the germline V gene. The V end was cut by 2 bases, the J end by 5 bases, with 13 bases between. CDR3 amino acids: CASSYRRDRDEQYF. CDR3 DNA: TGTGCCAGCAGTTACCGGCGGGATAGAGACGAGCAGTACTTC.

The chain couples TRBV7-8 to TRBJ2-5, with D possibly being TRBD1 (5 bases). This CDR3 contains 16 residues. With 2 bases removed from V and 1 base from J, the gap between germline ends came to 14 bases. Germline-derived CDR1 and CDR2 are SGHVS and FQNEAQ. CDR3: CASSLLAGQGQETQYF. The CDR3 nucleotides read TGTGCCAGCAGCTTATTGGCTGGGCAGGGCCAAGAGACCCAGTACTTC.

The chain links TRBV30 to TRBJ2-5; D may be TRBD2 (7 bases). V was shortened by 3 bases and J by 5 bases, with 10 bases between the two germline ends. This CDR3 region has 12 residues. CDR1 is GTSNPN, CDR2 SVGIG, per germline (reference sequence). CDR3 sequence reads: CAWRGGGETQYF. DNA of the CDR3: TGTGCCTGGAGGGGAGGGGGGGAGACCCAGTACTTC. Filled out from reference TRBV30 and TRBJ2-5, the complete variable domain reads SQTIHQWPATLVQPVGSPLSLECTVEGTSNPNLYWYRQAAGRGLQLLFYSVGIGQISSEVPQNLSASRPQDRQFILSSKKLLLSDSGFYLCAWRGGGETQYFGPGTRLLVL.

This clone has only a few counts. The chain joins TRBV20-1 to TRBJ2-7, with a tentative D call TRBD1 (6 bases). The CDR3 is 13 residues long. Germline V gives CDR1 DFQATT, CDR2 SNEGSKA (reference sequence). Trimming shortened V by 3 bases and J by 5 bases, and 14 bases separated the two germline ends. The CDR3 DNA follows: TGCAGTGCTAGTCCGAGTCCAGGGGACGAGCAGTACTTC. Translation gives CSASPSPGDEQYF.

This clone was seen a single time. The rearrangement links TRBV9 to TRBJ1-2; a weak D match, TRBD1 (5 bases). V was clipped by 4 bases and J by 2 bases, with 12 bases between them. Germline V gives CDR1 SGDLS, CDR2 YYNGEE. The CDR3 totals 14 residues. DNA of the CDR3: TGTGCCAGCAGCCCGACAGATCCAAACTATGGCTACACCTTC. This codes for CASSPTDPNYGYTF.

This clone was seen a few times. The chain employs TRBV5-6 and TRBJ1-5; D uncertain. Trimming removed 1 base from V and 6 bases from J, with 8 bases in between. CDR1 is SGHDT, CDR2 YYEEEE, per germline. This CDR3 contains 13 residues. The CDR3 sequence is CASSLSRSQPQHF. As DNA, the CDR3 is TGTGCCAGCAGCTTGTCTCGGAGTCAGCCCCAGCATTTT.

The V and J genes are TRBV6-5 and TRBJ1-1; unclear D gene. Germline lookup yields CDR1 MNHEY and CDR2 SVGAGI. This CDR3 is 14 amino acids long. V lost 5 bases and J 5 bases, leaving 15 bases between the germline ends. The CDR3 region is CASSHREVKTEAFF. CDR3 nucleotides: TGTGCCAGCAGTCACCGAGAAGTTAAAACTGAAGCTTTCTTT.

This clone has just one count. The rearrangement joins TRBV7-8 to TRBJ2-3; tentative D call: TRBD2 (5 bases). Looked up from germline, CDR1 is SGHVS and CDR2 is FQNEAQ. V was pared by 4 bases and J by 3 bases, with 14 bases between. This CDR3 has 15 amino acids. The CDR3 DNA reads as TGTGCCAGCAGCTCCTCAGCGGTAACAACAGATACGCAGTATTTT. Its protein is CASSSSAVTTDTQYF.

The V and J genes are TRBV10-3 and TRBJ2-2, with TRBD2 matching over 7 bases. This CDR3 is built from 15 residues. V dropped 4 bases and J dropped 5; count of bases not matched to a gene: 7. Germline-derived CDR1 and CDR2 are ENHRY and SYGVKD. CDR3 residues: CAISAAGEGTGELFF. CDR3 bases: TGTGCCATCAGTGCGGCGGGAGAGGGGACCGGGGAGCTGTTTTTT.

V and J are TRBV12-3 or TRBV12-4 and TRBJ2-2; no firm D call. Deletions cut 4 bases from V and 2 bases from J, with 5 bases between. The CDR3 extends over 13 amino acids. Here the CDR3 reads CASSSFNTGELFF. CDR3 coding DNA: TGTGCCAGCAGTTCCTTTAACACCGGGGAGCTGTTTTTT.

The chain employs TRBV9 and TRBJ1-2; 9 bases are shared with TRBD1. This CDR3 is built from 14 residues. The V gene's germline CDR1 is SGDLS and CDR2 YYNGEE. V gave up 0 bases and J gave up 14 bases; unmatched junction bases: 11. In DNA form, the CDR3 reads TGTGCCAGCAGCGTAGAAGGTTCGGGACAGGGTGTGACCTTC. It yields the protein CASSVEGSGQGVTF. Supplemented by reference TRBV9 and TRBJ1-2, the full variable domain reads DSGVTQTPKHLITATGQRVTLRCSPRSGDLSVYWYQQSLDQGLQFLIQYYNGEERAKGNILERFSAQQFPDLHSELNLSSLELGDSALYFCASSVEGSGQGVTFGSGTRLTVV.

This clone was detected a few times. V and J are TRBV19 and TRBJ2-3; D not certain. Germline V gene sequence: CDR1 LNHDA, CDR2 SQIVND (reference sequence). V lost 7 bases and J 3 bases, leaving 17 bases between the germline ends. CDR3 size: 15 residues. In DNA, the CDR3 is TGTGCCAGTACCAATTCCGGGTCAGATACAGATACGCAGTATTTT. Residues: CASTNSGSDTDTQYF.